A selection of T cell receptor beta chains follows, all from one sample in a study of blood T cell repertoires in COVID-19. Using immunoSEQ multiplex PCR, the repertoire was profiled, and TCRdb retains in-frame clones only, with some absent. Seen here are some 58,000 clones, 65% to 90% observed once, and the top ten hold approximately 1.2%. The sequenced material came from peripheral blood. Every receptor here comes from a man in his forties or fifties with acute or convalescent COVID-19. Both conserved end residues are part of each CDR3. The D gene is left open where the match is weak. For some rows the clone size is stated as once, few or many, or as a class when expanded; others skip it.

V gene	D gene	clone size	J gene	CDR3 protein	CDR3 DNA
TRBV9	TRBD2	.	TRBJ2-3	CASSVDSQRGGDTQYF	TGTGCCAGCAGCGTAGATTCCCAGCGGGGGGGAGATACGCAGTATTTT
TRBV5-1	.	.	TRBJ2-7	CASSLGTVPSSYEQYF	TGCGCCAGCAGCTTGGGAACCGTCCCGAGCTCCTACGAGCAGTACTTC
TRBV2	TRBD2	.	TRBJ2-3	CASSPTSGGTDTQYF	TGTGCCAGCAGTCCTACTAGCGGGGGAACAGATACGCAGTATTTT
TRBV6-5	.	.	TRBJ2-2	CASSPGDTGELFF	TGTGCCAGCAGTCCCGGAGACACCGGGGAGCTGTTTTTT
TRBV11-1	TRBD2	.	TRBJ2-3	CASSRLAQTDTQYF	TGTGCCAGCAGCCGACTAGCCCAGACAGATACGCAGTATTTT
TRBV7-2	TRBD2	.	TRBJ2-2	CASSERGGLAGGLTGELFF	TGTGCCAGCAGCGAACGGGGAGGACTAGCGGGGGGCCTTACCGGGGAGCTGTTTTTT
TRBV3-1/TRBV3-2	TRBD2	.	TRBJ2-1	CASSQDLGTSYEQFF	TGTGCCAGCAGCCAAGATCTCGGGACTAGCTATGAGCAGTTCTTC
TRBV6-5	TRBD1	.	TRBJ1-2	CASSYSKGGNYGYTF	TGTGCCAGCAGTTACTCGAAAGGGGGCAACTATGGCTACACCTTC
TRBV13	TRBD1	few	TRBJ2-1	CASGDRGVGEQFF	TGTGCCAGCGGAGACAGGGGGGTGGGTGAGCAGTTCTTC
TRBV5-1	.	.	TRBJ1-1	CASSLDESVGSTEAFF	TGCGCCAGCAGCTTGGATGAGTCCGTTGGGAGCACTGAAGCTTTCTTT
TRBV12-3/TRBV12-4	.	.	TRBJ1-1	CASSLVDEAFF	TGTGCCAGCAGTTTAGTAGATGAAGCTTTCTTT
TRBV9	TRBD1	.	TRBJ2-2	CASSVGTGKVRELFF	TGTGCCAGCAGCGTAGGGACAGGGAAGGTCCGGGAGCTGTTTTTT
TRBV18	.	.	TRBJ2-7	CASSSLHHEQYF	TGTGCCAGCTCATCACTACACCACGAGCAGTACTTC
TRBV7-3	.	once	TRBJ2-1	CASSPQGPFSYNEQFF	TGTGCCAGCAGCCCACAGGGTCCTTTCTCCTACAATGAGCAGTTCTTC
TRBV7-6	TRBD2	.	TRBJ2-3	CASSLVAKAGGTDTQYF	TGTGCCAGCAGCTTAGTGGCCAAAGCGGGGGGCACAGATACGCAGTATTTT
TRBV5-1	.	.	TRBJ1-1	CASRQGTGPASREAFF	TGCGCCAGTCGTCAGGGTACAGGGCCTGCCTCTAGGGAAGCTTTCTTT
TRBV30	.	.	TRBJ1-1	CAWGGNTEAFF	TGTGCCTGGGGGGGCAACACTGAAGCTTTCTTT
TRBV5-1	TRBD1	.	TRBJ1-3	CASSFDRVNGNTIYF	TGCGCCAGCAGCTTCGACAGGGTGAATGGAAACACCATATATTTT
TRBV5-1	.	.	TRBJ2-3	CASTPADIQDTQYF	TGCGCCAGCACCCCTGCGGACATACAAGATACGCAGTATTTT
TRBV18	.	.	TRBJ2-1	CATAPPGAPYNEQFF	TGTGCCACCGCACCCCCAGGGGCTCCCTACAATGAGCAGTTCTTC
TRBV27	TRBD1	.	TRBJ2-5	CASSLTDRGLGETQYF	TGTGCCAGCAGTTTAACGGACAGGGGGCTCGGAGAGACCCAGTACTTC
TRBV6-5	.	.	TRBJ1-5	CASSRGLDSNQPQHF	TGTGCCAGCAGTAGGGGGTTAGATAGCAATCAGCCCCAGCATTTT
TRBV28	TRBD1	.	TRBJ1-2	CASSVRQGYHYGYTF	TGTGCCAGCAGTGTCCGACAGGGCTACCACTATGGCTACACCTTC
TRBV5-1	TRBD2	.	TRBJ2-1	CASSPSVAGDNEQFF	TGCGCCAGCAGTCCTTCAGTAGCGGGGGACAATGAGCAGTTCTTC
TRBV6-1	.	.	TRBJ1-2	CASSEKAGPAYGYTF	TGTGCCAGCAGTGAAAAGGCAGGGCCCGCCTATGGCTACACCTTC
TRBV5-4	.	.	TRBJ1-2	CASSITTIGALTF	TGTGCCAGCAGCATTACGACGATAGGGGCACTCACCTTC
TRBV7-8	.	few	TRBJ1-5	CASSPHHRRRESPYSNQPQHF	TGTGCCAGCAGCCCTCACCACCGTCGTAGGGAGTCCCCCTATAGCAATCAGCCCCAGCATTTT
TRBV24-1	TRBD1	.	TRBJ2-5	CATSDPGTGAETQYF	TGTGCCACCAGTGATCCCGGGACAGGGGCAGAGACCCAGTACTTC
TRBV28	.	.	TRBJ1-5	CASSSPGSNQPQHF	TGTGCCAGCAGTTCCCCAGGGAGCAATCAGCCCCAGCATTTT
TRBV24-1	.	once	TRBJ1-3	CATSGDGNTIYF	TGTGCCACTAGCGGTGACGGAAACACCATATATTTT
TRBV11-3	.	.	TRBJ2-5	CASSLIYQETQYF	TGTGCCAGCAGCTTAATCTACCAAGAGACCCAGTACTTC
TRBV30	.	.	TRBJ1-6	CAWSVPQVKIGPLHF	TGTGCCTGGAGTGTACCCCAGGTAAAAATAGGACCCCTCCACTTT
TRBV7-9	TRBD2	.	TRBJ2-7	CASIPDPGLGFYEQYF	TGTGCCAGCATCCCCGATCCGGGACTAGGTTTTTACGAGCAGTACTTC
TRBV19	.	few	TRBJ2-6	CASSITGGAGANVLTF	TGTGCCAGTAGTATTACAGGGGGGGCTGGGGCCAACGTCCTGACTTTC
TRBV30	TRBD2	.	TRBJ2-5	CAWSAAGGVWETQYF	TGTGCCTGGAGTGCGGCGGGGGGAGTTTGGGAGACCCAGTACTTC
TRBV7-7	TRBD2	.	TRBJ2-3	CASSFGGVTDTQYF	TGTGCTAGCAGCTTCGGGGGGGTCACAGATACGCAGTATTTT
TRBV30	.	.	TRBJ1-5	CAWSVGGGPASNQPQHF	TGTGCCTGGAGTGTAGGGGGGGGCCCGGCTAGCAATCAGCCCCAGCATTTT
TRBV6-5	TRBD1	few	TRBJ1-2	CASSSDRGQDGYTF	TGTGCCAGCAGTTCAGACAGGGGGCAGGATGGCTACACCTTC
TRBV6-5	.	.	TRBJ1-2	CASSYGPGGVYGYTF	TGTGCCAGCAGTTACGGGCCTGGGGGGGTCTATGGCTACACCTTC
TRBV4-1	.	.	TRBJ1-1	CASSQGPRTEAFF	TGCGCCAGCAGCCAAGGACCCAGGACTGAAGCTTTCTTT
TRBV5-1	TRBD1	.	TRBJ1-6	CASSQGQGEVSPLHF	TGCGCCAGCAGTCAAGGCCAGGGGGAGGTATCACCCCTCCACTTT
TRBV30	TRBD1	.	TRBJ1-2	CAWRPTGRDYGYTF	TGTGCCTGGAGGCCGACAGGGCGTGACTATGGCTACACCTTC
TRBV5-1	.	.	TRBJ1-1	CASSLRYGDTEAFF	TGCGCCAGCAGCTTGAGATACGGGGACACTGAAGCTTTCTTT
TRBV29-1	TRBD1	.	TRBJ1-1	CSFYSGGHTEAFF	TGCAGCTTCTACTCAGGGGGCCACACTGAAGCTTTCTTT
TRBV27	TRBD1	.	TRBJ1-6	CASSLYRGKDSPLHF	TGTGCCAGCAGTTTGTACAGGGGTAAGGATTCACCCCTCCACTTT
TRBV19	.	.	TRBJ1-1	CASSTSGATEAFF	TGTGCCAGTAGTACCTCAGGGGCCACTGAAGCTTTCTTT